One and the same sample provided the 20 T cell receptor beta chains below, sequenced in a study of identical twins (TCRdb year 2016). Library preparation used 5' RACE. The sequencer was an Illumina HiSeq 2000. TCRdb passed the public sequencing reads through fastp at Q25 and MiXCR, retaining productive beta sequences. Rows merge per CDR3 protein into single entries with the most common DNA and genes. The sample data list about 810,000 distinct CDR3 sequences, and around an eighth of these were observed just once. The ten largest clonotypes hold about 1.5% of the sample. The sample also formed part of further work on yellow fever vaccine responses in identical twins.

The material sequenced was PBMCs. All receptors come from a woman under 30 in good health.

The chain combines TRBV3-1 with TRBJ1-4; D is ambiguous. The CDR3 runs to 16 residues. Germline-derived CDR1 and CDR2 are LGHDT and YNNKEL (reference sequence). V was pared by 1 base and J by 0 bases, with 9 bases between. CDR3 sequence (DNA): TGTGCCAGCAGCCAAGGCGTCATCCCAACTAATGAAAAACTGTTTTTT. It yields the protein CASSQGVIPTNEKLFF.

The V gene is TRBV28, the J gene TRBJ1-5, with D possibly being TRBD1 (6 bases). The CDR3 covers 15 residues. V was clipped by 6 bases and J by 2 bases, with 14 bases between them. Germline V gene sequence: CDR1 MDHEN, CDR2 SYDVKM. For the CDR3, the DNA is TGTGCCAGCAGGACGGGGGGGCTGGGCAATCAGCCCCAGCATTTT. This gives the protein CASRTGGLGNQPQHF.

This clonotype has just a few counts. The V and J genes are TRBV12-3 or TRBV12-4 and TRBJ2-7, with 11 nucleotides matching TRBD2. The CDR3 is made up of 13 amino acids. V dropped 4 bases and J dropped 6; count of bases not matched to a gene: 2. As DNA, the CDR3 is TGTGCCAGCAGTTATGGACTAGCGGGCGAGCAGTACTTC. Translation gives CASSYGLAGEQYF.

A few counts support this clonotype. J is TRBJ2-1 and V is TRBV3-1; D is uncertain. The V end was cut by 0 bases, the J end by 5 bases, with 8 bases between. The CDR3 has 14 amino acids. CDR1 is LGHDT and CDR2 is YNNKEL in the germline V gene (reference sequence). CDR3 DNA: TGTGCCAGCAGCCAAGATACGACTGACAATGAGCAGTTCTTC. It is translated as CASSQDTTDNEQFF.

This clonotype was picked up a small number of times. This rearrangement joins TRBV14 to TRBJ1-1; D is ambiguous. Trimming removed 6 bases from V and 1 base from J, with 9 bases in between. The CDR3 is 13 residues long. Germline V gene sequence: CDR1 SGHDN, CDR2 FVKESK. The CDR3 loop is CASSRQPNTEAFF. The DNA of the CDR3 is TGTGCCAGCAGTCGACAACCGAACACTGAAGCTTTCTTT.

The genes are TRBV2 and TRBJ2-7, with 7 bases matching TRBD1. The CDR3 is 14 residues long. Germline CDR1 and CDR2: SNHLY and FYNNEI. V gave up 10 bases and J gave up 0 bases; unmatched junction bases: 9. Here the CDR3 DNA reads TGTGCCACGGCAGACCGGGACAGCTCCTACGAGCAGTACTTC. It translates to CATADRDSSYEQYF.

The chain carries TRBV24-1 and TRBJ2-1, with D perhaps TRBD2 (6 bases). Germline V gene sequence: CDR1 KGHDR, CDR2 SFDVKD. The CDR3 runs to 16 residues. V was clipped by 4 bases and J by 3 bases, with 15 bases between them. The chain's CDR3 is CATSDPGRRSYNEQFF. The CDR3 DNA follows: TGTGCCACCAGTGACCCCGGGAGACGGAGCTACAATGAGCAGTTCTTC.

This clonotype showed up just a few times. The chain joins TRBV7-8 to TRBJ2-1; 9 nucleotides match TRBD2. The junction had 5 bases not matched to a gene; V was cut back by 0 bases and J by 5 bases. This CDR3 is 16 amino acids long. Looked up from germline, CDR1 is SGHVS and CDR2 is FQNEAQ. CDR3: CASSLAALAGHNEQFF. The CDR3 nucleotides are TGTGCCAGCAGCTTAGCGGCACTAGCGGGCCACAATGAGCAGTTCTTC.

The chain joins TRBV9 to TRBJ2-2; weak D call: TRBD2 (6 bases). The CDR3 totals 14 residues. V was shortened by 7 bases and J by 2 bases, with 12 bases between the two germline ends. In germline, CDR1 is SGDLS, CDR2 YYNGEE. The CDR3 bases are TGTGCCAGCCGGCGGGGACTTAACACCGGGGAGCTGTTTTTT. This codes for CASRRGLNTGELFF.

V gene TRBV7-9 combines with J gene TRBJ2-7; D might be TRBD1 (6 bases). The V end was cut by 4 bases, the J end by 2 bases, with 18 bases between. The V gene's germline CDR1 is SEHNR and CDR2 FQNEAQ (reference sequence). The CDR3 covers 16 residues. The CDR3 reads CASSSLDRYQTYEQYV. Here the CDR3 DNA reads TGTGCCAGCAGCTCTTTGGACAGATATCAGACCTACGAGCAGTACGTC.

This clonotype was seen a handful of times. The chain couples TRBV3-1 to TRBJ2-1, with 8 bases identical to TRBD2. This CDR3 is 18 amino acids long. Germline trimming cut 1 base from V and 2 bases from J; bases unmatched to any gene: 10. CDR1 and CDR2 from the germline V gene are LGHDT and YNNKEL (reference sequence). The CDR3 reads CASSQVLRSGATYNEQFF. CDR3 nucleotides: TGTGCCAGCAGCCAAGTTCTGCGTAGCGGGGCCACCTACAATGAGCAGTTCTTC.

The chain employs TRBV28 and TRBJ2-3; possibly TRBD1 or TRBD2 for D (5 bases each). Trimming removed 6 bases at V and 2 bases at J, with 18 bases between. CDR3 length: 16 amino acids. Germline CDR1 is MDHEN and CDR2 is SYDVKM. CDR3 residues: CASRGYERGPTDTQYF. Here the CDR3 DNA reads TGTGCCAGCAGGGGCTACGAAAGGGGACCCACAGATACGCAGTATTTT.

The sample holds many counts of this clonotype. The chain combines TRBV3-1 with TRBJ1-1, with D possibly matching TRBD1 (6 bases). The CDR3 has 14 amino acids. V lost 7 bases, J lost 6 bases, and 18 bases lay in between. Germline V CDR1 and CDR2: LGHDT, YNNKEL (reference sequence). The CDR3 DNA reads as TGTGCCAGCACCGCCCGTGGGGGGCATCCTGAAGCTTTCTTT. This encodes CASTARGGHPEAFF.

The CDR3 sequence is CASSLVEEKQYF. The DNA of the CDR3 is TGTGCCAGCAGCTTAGTGGAAGAGAAGCAGTACTTC. The chain carries TRBV7-6 and TRBJ2-7; D not certain. The ends were cut back, 1 base at V and 8 bases at J, with 9 bases in the middle. This CDR3 has 12 amino acids. Germline V lookup: CDR1 SGHVS, CDR2 FNYEAQ.

The V call is TRBV5-1, the J call TRBJ2-1, with a weak D call TRBD2 (6 bases). Per germline, CDR1 SGHRS and CDR2 YFSETQ. The V and J ends lost 6 bases and 4 bases respectively, with 17 bases between them. The CDR3 runs 15 residues. CDR3 bases: TGCGCCAGCATGGAGGGGACTGGATTTTACAATGAGCAGTTCTTC. It yields the protein CASMEGTGFYNEQFF.

The chain is built from TRBV14 and TRBJ2-1; D call uncertain. Germline CDR1 SGHDN, CDR2 FVKESK. V lost 0 bases and J lost 11, with 8 bases in between. The CDR3 length is 12 residues. The DNA for the CDR3 is TGTGCCAGCAGCCAAGATAGGATAAAGCAGTTCTTC. Its translation: CASSQDRIKQFF. Together with reference TRBV14 and TRBJ2-1, the CDR3 gives the full variable domain: EAGVTQFPSHSVIEKGQTVTLRCDPISGHDNLYWYRRVMGKEIKFLLHFVKESKQDESGMPNNRFLAERTGGTYSTLKVQPAELEDSGVYFCASSQDRIKQFFGPGTRLTVL.

This clonotype was recorded a few times. The chain carries TRBV4-1 and TRBJ2-1; unclear D gene. V shed 0 bases and J shed 1 base, with 10 bases lying between them. Germline CDR1 and CDR2: MGHRA and YSYEKL. The length of the CDR3 is 16 residues. CDR3 in amino acids: CASSQEKRSSYNEQFF. The CDR3 DNA sequence: TGCGCCAGCAGCCAAGAAAAGCGCAGTTCCTACAATGAGCAGTTCTTC.

This clonotype was found a few times. The chain employs TRBV20-1 and TRBJ2-2, with D uncertain. Germline values: CDR1 DFQATT, CDR2 SNEGSKA (reference sequence). The V end lost 3 bases, the J end lost 0 bases, and 11 bases lay between the germline ends. The length of the CDR3 is 15 residues. The CDR3 DNA reads TGCAGTGCTAGGGCCCAGGCAACGAACACCGGGGAGCTGTTTTTT. This translates into CSARAQATNTGELFF.

This rearrangement joins TRBV2 to TRBJ2-3, with 9 bases identical to TRBD2. Germline trimming cut 2 bases from V and 6 bases from J; bases unmatched to any gene: 15. Per the germline V gene, CDR1 is SNHLY and CDR2 is FYNNEI. This CDR3 comprises 18 residues. This CDR3 is CASSESFWREGHGDTQYF. CDR3 in DNA: TGTGCCAGCAGTGAATCGTTCTGGCGGGAGGGCCACGGCGATACGCAGTATTTT.

This chain uses TRBV12-5 with TRBJ1-6; D uncertain. The CDR3 extends over 11 amino acids. Trimming cost V 5 bases and J 11 bases, with 7 bases left between them. CDR1 and CDR2 from the germline V gene are LGHNT and FRNRAP. The CDR3 here is CASGPSPPLHF. CDR3 DNA: TGTGCTAGTGGTCCCAGTCCACCCCTCCACTTT.